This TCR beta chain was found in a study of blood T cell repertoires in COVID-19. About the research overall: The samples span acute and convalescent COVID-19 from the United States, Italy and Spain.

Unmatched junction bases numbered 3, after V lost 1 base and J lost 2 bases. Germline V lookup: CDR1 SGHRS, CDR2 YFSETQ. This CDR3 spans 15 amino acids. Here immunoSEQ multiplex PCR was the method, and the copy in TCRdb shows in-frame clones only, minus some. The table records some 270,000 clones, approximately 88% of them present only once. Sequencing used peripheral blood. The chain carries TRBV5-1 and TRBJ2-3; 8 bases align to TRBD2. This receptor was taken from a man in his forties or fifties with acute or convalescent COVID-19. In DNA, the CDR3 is TGCGCCAGCAGCTTGCGGCGGGGGGTCACAGATACGCAGTATTTT. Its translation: CASSLRRGVTDTQYF.